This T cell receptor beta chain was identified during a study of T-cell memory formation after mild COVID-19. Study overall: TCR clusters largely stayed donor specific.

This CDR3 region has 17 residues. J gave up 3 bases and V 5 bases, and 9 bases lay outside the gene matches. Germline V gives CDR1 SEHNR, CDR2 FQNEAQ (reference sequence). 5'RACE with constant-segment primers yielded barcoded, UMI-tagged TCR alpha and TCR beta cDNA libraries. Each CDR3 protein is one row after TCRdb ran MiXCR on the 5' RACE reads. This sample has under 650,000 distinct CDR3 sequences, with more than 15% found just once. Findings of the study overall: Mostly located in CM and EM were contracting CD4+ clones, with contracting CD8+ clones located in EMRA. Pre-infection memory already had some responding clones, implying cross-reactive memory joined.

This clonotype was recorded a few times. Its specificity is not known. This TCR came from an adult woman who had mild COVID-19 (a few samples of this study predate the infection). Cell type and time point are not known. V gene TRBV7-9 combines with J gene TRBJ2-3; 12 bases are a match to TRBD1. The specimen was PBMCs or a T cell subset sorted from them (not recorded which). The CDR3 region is CASSVGGTGGFTDTQYF. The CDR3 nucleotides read TGTGCCAGCAGCGTCGGAGGGACAGGGGGCTTTACAGATACGCAGTATTTT.